The subject of this entry is one T cell receptor (beta chain). No cognate antigen has been identified for it. One base away there is no much larger clone; base qualities are not given. Libraries were built with the immunoSEQ multiplex PCR assay. Imported from immuneACCESS, the table was reduced by TCRdb to in-frame sequences with V and J called. These copies leave out some clones; in studies compared against another copy, an unresolved V gene accounts for under half, and the cause of the remainder is not known. For this sample the table gives more than 25,000 clones, of which over 80% were detected only once. The ten largest make up more than 9.5% of the sample. Relative to germline, V is 4 bases shorter and J is 2 bases shorter, with 13 bases between their ends. CDR1 and CDR2 are drawn from the germline V gene: SGDLS, YYNGEE. The CDR3 runs 15 residues from the cysteine to the phenylalanine. The DNA shown is the 45-base CDR3, in frame from base 1.

These data originate in a study of T cell changes during pregnancy in multiple sclerosis (dated by TCRdb to about 2019). The study in broad terms: Changes in the T cell repertoire over the course of pregnancy were examined in this study in women with multiple sclerosis.

The sequencing used CD8+ T cells from peripheral blood mononuclear cells, collected in the first trimester of pregnancy. This receptor was identified in a female donor with multiple sclerosis, enrolled in a pregnancy study. The rearrangement combines TRBV9 with TRBJ2-1, with the D gene call left open. The DNA reads as follows: TGTGCCAGCAGCCCCCCGACGGGTACCTACAATGAGCAGTTCTTC. The resulting protein is CASSPPTGTYNEQFF. Supplemented by the reference TRBV9 and TRBJ2-1 proteins around the CDR3, the complete variable domain is DSGVTQTPKHLITATGQRVTLRCSPRSGDLSVYWYQQSLDQGLQFLIQYYNGEERAKGNILERFSAQQFPDLHSELNLSSLELGDSALYFCASSPPTGTYNEQFFGPGTRLTVL.